Below, 15 T cell receptor beta chains from the same sample are listed, as sequenced in a study of T-cell memory formation after mild COVID-19. TCRdb reanalysed the 5' RACE reads using MiXCR and keeps one entry per CDR3 protein. The table lists roughly 400,000 distinct CDR3 sequences, under 20% of them singletons. Material for sequencing was PBMCs or a T cell subset sorted from them (not recorded which). The receptors were sampled from a man aged 18 to 30 who had mild COVID-19 (a few samples of this study predate the infection). Cell type and time point are not known.

The J gene is TRBJ2-1, the V gene TRBV2; D is perhaps TRBD1 or TRBD2 (5 bases each). CDR1 SNHLY and CDR2 FYNNEI come from the germline V gene. The CDR3 extends over 13 amino acids. Trimming cost V 6 bases and J 9 bases, with 15 bases left between them. The CDR3 coding sequence is TGTGCCAGCAGCTTTCAGGGAGAGGGTGAGCAGTTCTTC. Its protein is CASSFQGEGEQFF.

There are many counts of this clonotype. The rearrangement joins TRBV4-3 to TRBJ1-5; D is ambiguous. The V end was cut by 3 bases, the J end by 4 bases, with 7 bases between. CDR3 length equals 13 residues. Germline CDR1 LGHNA, CDR2 YSLEER. The CDR3 loop reads CASSHGENQPQHF. CDR3 nucleotides: TGCGCCAGCAGCCACGGGGAGAATCAGCCCCAGCATTTT.

This chain links TRBV5-1 with TRBJ1-1, with 8 bases matching TRBD1. Germline CDR1 and CDR2: SGHRS and YFSETQ. CDR3 length: 14 residues. V shed 4 bases and J 3 bases; nucleotides not matched to a gene: 5. This chain's CDR3 is CASSPGQEDTEAFF. The CDR3 DNA reads as TGCGCCAGCAGCCCGGGACAGGAGGACACTGAAGCTTTCTTT.

This clonotype has a handful of counts. V is TRBV9 and J is TRBJ2-5; D gene ambiguous. In germline, CDR1 is SGDLS, CDR2 YYNGEE. The V gene lost 4 bases and the J gene lost 7 bases, with 17 bases spanning the gap. The CDR3 totals 14 residues. The CDR3 here is CASSLVAIEATQYF. The CDR3 nucleotides read TGTGCCAGCAGCCTGGTGGCCATAGAGGCGACCCAGTACTTC.

The chain carries TRBV5-4 and TRBJ2-1; tentative D call: TRBD2 (6 bases). V was clipped by 5 bases and J by 8 bases, with 11 bases between them. This CDR3 has 12 residues. Germline loops: CDR1 SGHNT, CDR2 YYREEE (reference sequence). In nucleotides, the CDR3 is TGTGCCAGCAGAAGCGGGTGGGATGAGCAGTTCTTC. This sequence encodes CASRSGWDEQFF.

The genes are TRBV3-1 and TRBJ2-7; D perhaps matches TRBD2 (6 bases). The V gene lost 7 bases and the J gene lost 4 bases, with 8 bases spanning the gap. The CDR3 is made up of 11 amino acids. From germline, CDR1 is LGHDT and CDR2 YNNKEL (reference sequence). CDR3 coding DNA: TGTGCCAGCACTGGGGGGTACGAGCAGTACTTC. Translating it yields CASTGGYEQYF.

In regard to this clonotype: This may arise from a read error, as a much more abundant clone is one base away. The chain joins TRBV5-1 to TRBJ2-2; D remains ambiguous. The germline CDR1 and CDR2 sequences are SGHRS and YFSETQ. The CDR3 contains 14 residues. Here the CDR3 DNA reads TGCGACAGCAGCTTCGGATGGAACACCGGGGAGCTGTTTTTT. Amino acid sequence: CDSSFGWNTGELFF.

The chain has TRBV12-3 or TRBV12-4 and TRBJ1-5; the D is unclear. The CDR3 extends over 13 amino acids. The V end lost 6 bases, the J end lost 4 bases, and 10 bases lay between the germline ends. The CDR3 here is CASRRGNNQPQHF. In nucleotides, the CDR3 is TGTGCCAGCAGGAGAGGGAATAATCAGCCCCAGCATTTT.

This clonotype occurred a few times. V usage is TRBV29-1 and J usage is TRBJ2-7, with no clear D. CDR3 length: 11 amino acids. Germline-derived CDR1 and CDR2 are SQVTM and ANQGSEA. V shed 7 bases and J shed 3 bases, with 10 bases lying between them. This CDR3 is CSAQVDYEQYF. The CDR3 nucleotides read TGCAGCGCGCAGGTGGACTACGAGCAGTACTTC.

The V call is TRBV7-2, the J call TRBJ1-1; D unresolved. Trimming removed 2 bases from V and 1 base from J, with 8 bases in between. The CDR3 is made up of 14 amino acids. Germline V lookup: CDR1 SGHTA, CDR2 FQGNSA. The CDR3 sequence is CASSLSRPNTEAFF. For the CDR3, the DNA is TGTGCCAGCAGCTTAAGCCGGCCGAACACTGAAGCTTTCTTT.

This clonotype was seen a few times. The chain combines TRBV18 with TRBJ1-5; 11 bases line up with TRBD1. Germline-derived CDR1 and CDR2 are KGHSH and LQKENI. J gave up 0 bases and V 3 bases, and 7 bases lay outside the gene matches. The CDR3 extends over 18 amino acids. The CDR3, as DNA: TGTGCCAGCTCACCCCGAGCCGGACAGGGGGCTAGCAATCAGCCCCAGCATTTT. It is translated as CASSPRAGQGASNQPQHF.

The genes are TRBV5-1 and TRBJ1-2; 7 bases fit TRBD1. This CDR3 comprises 15 residues. The germline CDR1 and CDR2 sequences are SGHRS and YFSETQ. With V trimmed by 0 bases and J by 3 bases, 5 bases remained unmatched. The CDR3: CASSLAQGKYYGYTF. As DNA, the CDR3 is TGCGCCAGCAGCTTGGCACAGGGGAAATACTATGGCTACACCTTC.

The genes are TRBV7-2 and TRBJ2-3; D is undetermined. The CDR3 consists of 15 residues. Trimming cost V 5 bases and J 6 bases, with 18 bases left between them. The germline V gene encodes CDR1 SGHTA and CDR2 FQGNSA. CDR3: CASSVQTYLPDTQYF. The CDR3 DNA sequence: TGTGCCAGCAGCGTTCAGACCTACCTCCCCGATACGCAGTATTTT.

This chain joins TRBV4-1 and TRBJ2-3, with a possible D match to TRBD1 (6 bases). The CDR3 has 17 residues. CDR1 and CDR2 (germline): MGHRA, YSYEKL. Trimming stripped 1 base from V and 6 bases from J, with 20 bases between. The CDR3, as DNA: TGCGCCAGCAGCCAAGTCGATCAGCGACCGAGGGGGGATACGCAGTATTTT. Amino acids: CASSQVDQRPRGDTQYF.

The V call is TRBV7-8, the J call TRBJ2-1; 8 bases map to TRBD2. The junction had 13 bases not matched to a gene; V was cut back by 5 bases and J by 4 bases. CDR1 and CDR2 (germline): SGHVS, FQNEAQ. The CDR3 consists of 17 residues. The CDR3, as DNA: TGTGCCAGCAGCCTAGGATTTTTAGCGGGGAGTTACAATGAGCAGTTCTTC. Protein sequence: CASSLGFLAGSYNEQFF.